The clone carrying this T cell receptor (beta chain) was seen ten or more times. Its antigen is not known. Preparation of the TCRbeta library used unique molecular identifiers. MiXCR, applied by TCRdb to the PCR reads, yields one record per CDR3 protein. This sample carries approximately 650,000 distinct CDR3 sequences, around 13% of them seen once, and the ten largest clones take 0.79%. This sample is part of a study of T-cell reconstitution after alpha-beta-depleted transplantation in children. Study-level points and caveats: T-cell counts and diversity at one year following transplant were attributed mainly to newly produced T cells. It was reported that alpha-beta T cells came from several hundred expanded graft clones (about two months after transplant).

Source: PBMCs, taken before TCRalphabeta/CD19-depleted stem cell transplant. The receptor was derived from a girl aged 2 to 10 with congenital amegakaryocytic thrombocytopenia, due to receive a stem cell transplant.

Here the CDR3 DNA reads TGTGCCAGCAGCTTAGTTCGAGCGGGCAGCTACGAGCAGTACTTC. Translating gives CASSLVRAGSYEQYF. The chain joins TRBV7-6 to TRBJ2-7; D possibly corresponds to TRBD2 (6 bases). CDR1 is SGHVS, CDR2 FNYEAQ, per germline. CDR3 size: 15 residues. V lost 1 base, J lost 3 bases, and 13 bases lay in between.